The T cell receptor beta chain described here comes from a study of Ad26.COV2.S vaccination and SARS-CoV-2 variants. TCRdb's copy holds only in-frame clones and misses some; the assay was immunoSEQ multiplex PCR. The table shows about half a million clones, with roughly nine tenths occurring only once. The treatment here: about 20 received Ad26.COV2.S at low or high dose, single or two shots; about 5 received placebo; per-sample allocation not given. Day 63 after the first vaccine or placebo injection was the time point for sampling. V lost 5 bases to trimming and J lost 7 bases, with 15 bases between them. This CDR3 is built from 13 residues. Germline CDR1 and CDR2: SQVTM and ANQGSEA.

The sample here was peripheral blood, taken in a trial of Ad26.COV2.S vaccine versus placebo. The V and J genes are TRBV29-1 and TRBJ1-5, with D maybe TRBD1 (5 bases). The receptor's source is a person aged 18-60 years who received the Ad26.COV2.S COVID-19 vaccine or a placebo. CDR3 nucleotides: TGCAGCGTTACGGGAAGTCCAGGGCAGCCCCAGCATTTT. This encodes CSVTGSPGQPQHF.